This T cell receptor (beta chain) was identified in a study of T cells in Graves' hyperthyroidism and ophthalmopathy. For the study at large: The blood sample was taken at first diagnosis, before treatment began.

The table lists this clonotype with a few counts. Antigen specificity is unknown. Amplified TCR beta CDR3 regions derived from RNA transcripts. First-round RT-PCR targeting the TCR CDR3 was performed with the HTBI primer set. TCRdb redid the calling of the multiplex PCR reads with MiXCR, one entry per CDR3 protein. The sample carries fewer than 650,000 distinct CDR3 sequences, 14% recorded once. On the basis of clinical symptoms, serum thyroxine and TRAb, thyroid ultrasound and orbital computed tomography, diagnoses were made. PBMCs stemmed from around 9.3 ml fresh peripheral blood. Study-level results: Before onset, by a median of about seven months, the model predicted ophthalmopathy.

This receptor was taken from a woman aged 40 to 50 with Graves' hyperthyroidism. The specimen was blood.

The CDR3 spells CASSSQGANEKLFF. CDR3 in DNA: TGCGCCAGCAGCTCACAGGGGGCGAATGAAAAACTGTTTTTT. The V gene is TRBV5-1, the J gene TRBJ1-4, with TRBD1 matching 9 bases. The CDR3 is 14 residues long. CDR1 is SGHRS and CDR2 is YFSETQ in the germline V gene. V lost 3 bases, J lost 5 bases, and 2 bases stayed unmatched.